The clone carrying this T cell receptor (beta chain) has a count of ten or more. Antigen specificity is unknown. The source of the sample is a study of spatial heterogeneity in lung cancer. Study in general: Detection consistently yielded more beta chains than alpha chains. Each distinct TCR and UMI combination averaged more than ten appearances in raw reads.

TCRdb recomputed calls from the 5' RACE reads with MiXCR, one row per CDR3 protein. This table holds about 45,000 distinct CDR3 sequences, roughly 12% found once. General study points: Blood showed ubiquitous tumor TCRs more often at resection than at routine follow-up.

V was clipped by 0 bases and J by 0 bases; unmatched bases: 10. The CDR3 is made up of 20 amino acids. The germline gives CDR1 MNHNY, CDR2 SVGAGI (reference sequence). Specified time point: sample taken at primary tumor resection. Unsorted whole RNA samples from tumor, nontumor lung or frozen PBMC were sequenced. There were 70 to 80 donors, all of them untreated patients with early-stage non-small cell lung cancer. The material sequenced was PBMCs, taken at surgery. The source is a female donor with early-stage non-small cell lung cancer. The V gene is TRBV6-6, the J gene TRBJ2-6; 8 bases fit TRBD1. CDR3 sequence reads: CASSYSKTGGTDSGANVLTF. The CDR3, as DNA: TGTGCCAGCAGTTACTCGAAAACAGGGGGGACCGACTCTGGGGCCAACGTCCTGACTTTC.